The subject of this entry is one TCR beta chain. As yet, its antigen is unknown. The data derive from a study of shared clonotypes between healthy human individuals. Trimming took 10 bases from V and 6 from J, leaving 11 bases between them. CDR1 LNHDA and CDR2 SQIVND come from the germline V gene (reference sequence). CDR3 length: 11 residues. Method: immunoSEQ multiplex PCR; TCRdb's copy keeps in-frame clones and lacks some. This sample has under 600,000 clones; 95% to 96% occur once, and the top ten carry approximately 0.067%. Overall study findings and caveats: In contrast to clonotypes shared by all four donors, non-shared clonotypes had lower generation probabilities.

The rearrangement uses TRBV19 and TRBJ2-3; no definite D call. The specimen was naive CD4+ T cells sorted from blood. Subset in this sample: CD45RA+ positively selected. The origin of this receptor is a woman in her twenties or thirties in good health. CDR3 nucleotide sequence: TGTGCCACCTCGGAATCGGATACGCAGTATTTT. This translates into CATSESDTQYF.